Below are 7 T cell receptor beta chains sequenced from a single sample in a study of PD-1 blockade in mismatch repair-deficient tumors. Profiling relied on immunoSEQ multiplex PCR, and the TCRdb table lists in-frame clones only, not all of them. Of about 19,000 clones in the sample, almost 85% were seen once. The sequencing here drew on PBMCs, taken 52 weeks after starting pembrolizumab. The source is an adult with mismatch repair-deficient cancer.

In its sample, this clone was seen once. CDR3 nucleotide sequence: TGTGCCAGCAGCCCGGCGGCTAGCGGGAGAACAGATACGCAGTATTTT. It codes for CASSPAASGRTDTQYF. V usage is TRBV7-3 and J usage is TRBJ2-3; 10 nucleotides align to TRBD2. The CDR3 is made up of 16 amino acids. Germline V gene data show CDR1 as SGHTA and CDR2 as FQGTGA. Trimming cost V 5 bases and J 3 bases; bases outside gene matches: 8.

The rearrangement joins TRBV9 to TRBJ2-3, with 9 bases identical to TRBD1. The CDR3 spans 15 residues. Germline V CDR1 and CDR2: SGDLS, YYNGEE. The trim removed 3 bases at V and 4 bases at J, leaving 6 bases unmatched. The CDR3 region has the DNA TGTGCCAGCAGCGGACGACAGGGGGTCCCAGATACGCAGTATTTT. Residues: CASSGRQGVPDTQYF.

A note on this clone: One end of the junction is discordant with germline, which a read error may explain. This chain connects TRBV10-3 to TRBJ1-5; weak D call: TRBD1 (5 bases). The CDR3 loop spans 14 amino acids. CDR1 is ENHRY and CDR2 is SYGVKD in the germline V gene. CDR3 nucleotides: TGTGCCGTCAGCCCGGGGGGTAGCAATCAGCCCCAGCATTTT. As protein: CAVSPGGSNQPQHF.

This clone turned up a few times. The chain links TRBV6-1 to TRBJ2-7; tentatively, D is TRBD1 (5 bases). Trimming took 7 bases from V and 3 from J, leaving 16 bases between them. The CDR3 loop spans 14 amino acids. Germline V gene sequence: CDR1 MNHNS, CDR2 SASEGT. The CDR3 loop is CASTLTGTVYEQYF. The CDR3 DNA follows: TGTGCCAGCACTTTAACAGGAACGGTCTACGAGCAGTACTTC.

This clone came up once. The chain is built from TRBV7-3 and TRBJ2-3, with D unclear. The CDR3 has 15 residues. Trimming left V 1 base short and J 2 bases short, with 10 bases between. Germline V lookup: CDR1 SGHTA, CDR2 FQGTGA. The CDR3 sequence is CASSLRGVTTDTQYF. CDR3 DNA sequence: TGTGCCAGCAGCTTAAGAGGCGTTACCACAGATACGCAGTATTTT.

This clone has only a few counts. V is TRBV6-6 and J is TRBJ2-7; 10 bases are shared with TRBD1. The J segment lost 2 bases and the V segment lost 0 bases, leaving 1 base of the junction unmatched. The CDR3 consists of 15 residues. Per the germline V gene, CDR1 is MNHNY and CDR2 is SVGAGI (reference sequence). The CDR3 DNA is TGTGCCAGCAGTTACTCGACAGGGGGCACCTACGAGCAGTACTTC. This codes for CASSYSTGGTYEQYF.

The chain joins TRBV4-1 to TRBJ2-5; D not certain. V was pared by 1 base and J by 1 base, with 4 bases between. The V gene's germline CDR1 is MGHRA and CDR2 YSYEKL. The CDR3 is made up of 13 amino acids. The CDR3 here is CASSQGVQETQYF. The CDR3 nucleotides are TGCGCCAGCAGCCAAGGAGTCCAAGAGACCCAGTACTTC.